Each of the 5 T cell receptor beta chains below was sequenced from the same sample in a study of CXCR3-negative and CXCR3-positive naive CD8 T cells. The libraries of TRB cDNA were constructed through 5' RACE using UMI labels. TCRdb re-called the 5' RACE reads and shows each CDR3 protein once, DNA omitted. The ten most abundant clones cover 1.5% to 2% of a sample with 65,000 to 95,000 distinct CDR3 sequences. The sequenced material came from naive CXCR3- CD8+ T cells from blood. Subset noted: CD45RO-CCR7+CD27+CD95- naive CD8+ T cells lacking CXCR3 (TNR3-). These receptor sequences come from a human donor in good health. Some clones in this sample may be carry-over from other donors' samples.

The chain has TRBV5-5 and TRBJ1-3; checking the TCRdb D call of TRBD1 is not possible without DNA. CDR1 and CDR2 from the germline V gene are SGHKS and YYEKEE (reference sequence). This CDR3 is built from 17 residues. The CDR3 sequence: CASSSWTEPYSGNTIYF.

The rearrangement joins TRBV7-3 to TRBJ2-2. Germline V lookup: CDR1 SGHTA, CDR2 FQGTGA. The CDR3 length is 15 residues. CDR3: CASSPSVGNTGELFF.

The chain joins TRBV6-5 to TRBJ1-1. This CDR3 is built from 16 residues. In germline, CDR1 is MNHEY, CDR2 SVGAGI. The CDR3 reads CASSYLTAPTNTEAFF.

This chain uses TRBV7-8 with TRBJ2-1; TCRdb selects TRBD1, and the lack of DNA leaves this call unchecked. The CDR3 has 15 amino acids. Germline lookup yields CDR1 SGHVS and CDR2 FQNEAQ. The CDR3 region is CASSTTGTAIEEQFF.

The chain is built from TRBV27 and TRBJ1-2. The length of the CDR3 is 12 residues. The V gene's germline CDR1 is MNHEY and CDR2 SMNVEV (reference sequence). The CDR3 loop reads CASSLSGVGYTF.